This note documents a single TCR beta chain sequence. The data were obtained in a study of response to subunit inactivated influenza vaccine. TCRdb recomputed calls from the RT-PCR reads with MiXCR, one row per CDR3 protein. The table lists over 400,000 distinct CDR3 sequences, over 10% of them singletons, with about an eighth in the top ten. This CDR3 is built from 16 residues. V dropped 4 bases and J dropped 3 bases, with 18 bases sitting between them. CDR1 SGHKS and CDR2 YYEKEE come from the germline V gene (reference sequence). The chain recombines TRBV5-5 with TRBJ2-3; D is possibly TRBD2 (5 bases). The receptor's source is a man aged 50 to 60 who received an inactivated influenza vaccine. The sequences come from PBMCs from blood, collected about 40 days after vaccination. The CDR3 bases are TGTGCCAGCAGCCCCGATTCGGGTAGGAGGACAGATACGCAGTATTTT. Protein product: CASSPDSGRRTDTQYF.